This T cell receptor beta chain derives from a study of T cells in Graves' hyperthyroidism and ophthalmopathy (dated by TCRdb to about 2019). With respect to the entire study: Peripheral blood was sampled at the time of initial diagnosis, prior to any treatment. To identify distinguishing TCR V-J signatures, a discovery cohort of around 98 patients was used, comprising approximately 40 with Graves' ophthalmopathy and around 57 with stable Graves' hyperthyroidism. An independent validation cohort of under 20 hyperthyroidism patients and over 15 patients who later progressed to ophthalmopathy tested prospective prediction of ophthalmopathy. The 85 to 100 discovery patients were randomly split 7:3 into training and test sets. The study also compared thyroid tissue and blood T-cell repertoires from five or six Graves' hyperthyroidism patients. After sampling, hyperthyroidism patients received methimazole starting at 30 mg daily, and ophthalmopathy patients received high-dose intravenous methylprednisolone. The paper describes TCR Vbeta CDR3 sequencing of 130 to 150 peripheral blood samples, made up of 43 ophthalmopathy patients, more than 70 hyperthyroidism patients and around 17 progressor patients.

This clonotype was found many times. Which antigen it targets is not known. No much larger clonotype is one base removed from it; base qualities were not supplied. A patient counted as having stable Graves' hyperthyroidism if no progression to ophthalmopathy occurred over 18 months of follow-up. The hyperthyroidism patients were between 18 and 65 years old and newly diagnosed, with a disease duration of less than 2 months. Patients with uncontrolled infections, other autoimmune diseases, pregnancy or lactation were excluded. Clinical symptoms, serum thyroxine and TRAb, thyroid ultrasound, and orbital computed tomography formed the basis for the diagnoses. Ficoll-Paque density gradient centrifugation was used to isolate PBMCs from about 9.4 ml of fresh peripheral blood. Total RNA was extracted with Trizol reagent, and quality was checked on an Agilent 2100 Bioanalyzer. On the study overall, not on this receptor specifically: Ophthalmopathy was separated from stable hyperthyroidism by a 13 V-J signature model, with approximately 85% sensitivity and about 84% specificity obtained in cross-validation and 80%/75% obtained in testing. Sample size was not statistically predetermined, and blinding of investigators to group allocation was not performed. In validation, the model predicted progression to ophthalmopathy with 55% to 71% sensitivity and roughly 72% specificity, a median of about 6 months before onset. Blood samples also contained most of the expanded thyroid clonotypes (frequency above 0.001), which suggests that blood repertoires may reflect thyroid immune responses.

The TCR beta CDR3 regions were amplified from RNA transcripts. A first-round RT-PCR of the TCR CDR3 used the HTBI primer set with the Qiagen OneStep RT-PCR kit. A second multiplex PCR round built the libraries, followed by size selection and purification. Sequencing of the libraries was done on an Illumina HiSeq2000 using paired-end 100 bp reads. The study's processing was this. SOAPnuke was used to process the raw data, with reads discarded if the reads contained adapters or uncalled bases, had a mean Phred below 15, or lacked an exact constant-primer or identifier match. COPE v1.2.5 was used to merge high-quality paired reads, and clonotypes were defined as unique nucleotide sequences. Clonotypes were aligned to IMGT TRBV, TRBD and TRBJ reference segments using MiTCR v1.1. Analysis was restricted to V-J combinations with a frequency above 0.0001, which covered 98% to 99.2% of repertoires. A TCS score was defined as the ratio of F50 (clonal expansion) to E x V (chaos), with BLOSUM62-based TCRdist applied between CDR3 peptides within each V-J. Welch's t-statistics and random forest reduced some 510 V-J features to 10 to 15, which were used in a naive Bayes classifier (R e1071). TCRdb trimmed public reads at Q25 via fastp, called clones via MiXCR and kept in-frame beta chains. Here each entry gathers all rows of one CDR3 protein and keeps the most common genes and DNA. The V and J calls, along with clone size, are taken from TCRdb and not from the paper's own processing. The sample table holds 500,000 to 700,000 distinct CDR3 sequences, of which approximately 15% were seen once. The ten largest clones take up 15% to 20% of the sample.

Input material: blood. The sequence was obtained from a woman under 30 with Graves' hyperthyroidism.

The base sequence is TGTGCCAGCAGTGAATGGGGGGACACTGAAGCTTTCTTT. This gives the protein CASSEWGDTEAFF. The sequence is built from TRBV6-1 and TRBJ1-1; the D region possibly corresponds to TRBD1 (5 bases align). The CDR3 goes from the cysteine to the phenylalanine over 13 residues. Only the CDR3 DNA stays, 39 bases, in frame from base 1. CDR1 and CDR2 (MNHNS, SASEGT) derive from the germline V gene. V loses 2 bases of germline sequence and J loses 3 bases, and the interval between the two ends is 7 bases.